Below are 21 T cell receptor beta chains sequenced from a single sample in a study of cytomegalovirus exposure and HLA in healthy donors. Use of 60 Vbeta and 13 Jbeta primers characterized the PCR. Only in-frame clones appear in the TCRdb table, and some are missing; sequencing was by immunoSEQ multiplex PCR. The sample shows roughly 110,000 clones, roughly 80% of them seen only once. Input material: PBMCs. The receptor source for this set is a man between 25 and 39 years old in good health and CMV-seronegative.

This clone was observed once. The chain carries TRBV30 and TRBJ2-3; tentative D call: TRBD1 (6 bases). The V gene lost 1 base and the J gene lost 3 bases, with 11 bases spanning the gap. The CDR3 spans 14 residues. The germline V gene encodes CDR1 GTSNPN and CDR2 SVGIG (reference sequence). The CDR3 is CAWSGGLRTDTQYF. As DNA, the CDR3 is TGTGCCTGGAGTGGGGGGCTAAGGACAGATACGCAGTATTTT.

This chain joins TRBV28 and TRBJ1-1, with TRBD1 matching 8 bases. The junction had 5 bases not matched to a gene; V was cut back by 5 bases and J by 3 bases. The length of the CDR3 is 14 residues. CDR1 is MDHEN, CDR2 SYDVKM, per germline. The CDR3 DNA is TGTGCCAGCAGTCCACCGGACAGGGACACTGAAGCTTTCTTT. This codes for CASSPPDRDTEAFF.

The chain has TRBV11-2 and TRBJ2-4; the match to TRBD1 covers 10 bases. J gave up 4 bases and V 6 bases, and 6 bases lay outside the gene matches. The V gene's germline CDR1 is SGHAT and CDR2 FQNNGV. The CDR3 spans 15 residues. The CDR3 region has the DNA TGTGCCAGCAGACCCGGGACAGGGGATAAAAACATTCAGTACTTC. Protein product: CASRPGTGDKNIQYF.

The J gene is TRBJ2-5, the V gene TRBV4-1; 8 nucleotides align to TRBD1. Looked up from germline, CDR1 is MGHRA and CDR2 is YSYEKL. This CDR3 is 14 amino acids long. With 4 bases clipped from V and 1 base from J, the junction kept 2 bases outside the gene matches. CDR3 coding DNA: TGCGCCAGCAGCCCCGACAGGGGCCAAGAGACCCAGTACTTC. This codes for CASSPDRGQETQYF.

The V call is TRBV4-1, the J call TRBJ2-7; TRBD2 matches at 10 bases. Germline CDR1 MGHRA, CDR2 YSYEKL. With 2 bases clipped from V and 6 bases from J, the junction kept 7 bases outside the gene matches. This CDR3 is built from 15 residues. CDR3 region: CASSQTSGVWGEQYF. CDR3 nucleotide sequence: TGCGCCAGCAGCCAAACTAGCGGGGTGTGGGGCGAGCAGTACTTC.

This clone was recorded only once. CDR3: CAGGGMAGELFF. The DNA of the CDR3 is TGTGCTGGGGGGGGCATGGCCGGGGAGCTGTTTTTT. V usage is TRBV19 and J usage is TRBJ2-2; tentative D call: TRBD2 (7 bases). This CDR3 has 12 amino acids. CDR1 is LNHDA and CDR2 is SQIVND in the germline V gene (reference sequence).

The V gene is TRBV28, the J gene TRBJ1-1, with D possibly TRBD1 on 5 matching bases. The CDR3 runs 12 residues. V lost 1 base and J lost 8, with 8 bases in between. CDR1 MDHEN and CDR2 SYDVKM come from the germline V gene. The DNA for the CDR3 is TGTGCCAGCAGTTTATCCGGGGGGGAAGCTTTCTTT. Its translation: CASSLSGGEAFF.

The V and J genes are TRBV28 and TRBJ2-7; TRBD2 is a possible D gene (5 bases). CDR3 length: 16 residues. Germline assignment: CDR1 MDHEN and CDR2 SYDVKM. V was cut by 3 bases and J by 1 base, with 16 bases left in between. CDR3 sequence reads: CASSFKASLGSYEQYF. CDR3 bases: TGTGCCAGCAGTTTTAAGGCTAGCCTGGGTTCCTACGAGCAGTACTTC.

V is TRBV7-2 and J is TRBJ1-2; a weak D match, TRBD1 (6 bases). Germline assignment: CDR1 SGHTA and CDR2 FQGNSA. CDR3 size: 13 residues. With 3 bases removed from V and 7 bases from J, the gap between germline ends came to 12 bases. CDR3 bases: TGTGCCAGCAGCTTTCGGGGGGCGGTTGGCTACACCTTC. Translated, it gives CASSFRGAVGYTF. The full variable domain, with the rest looked up from reference TRBV7-2 and TRBJ1-2, is GAGVSQSPSNKVTEKGKDVELRCDPISGHTALYWYRQSLGQGLEFLIYFQGNSAPDKSGLPSDRFSAERTGGSVSTLTIQRTQQEDSAVYLCASSFRGAVGYTFGSGTRLTVV.

The sample holds one count of this clone. The V and J genes are TRBV10-1 and TRBJ2-3; no clear D gene. The V gene lost 4 bases and the J gene lost 4 bases, with 9 bases spanning the gap. Germline V lookup: CDR1 WNHNN, CDR2 SYGVQD (reference sequence). The CDR3 is 13 residues long. This CDR3 reads CASSGVGADTQYF. CDR3 coding DNA: TGCGCCAGCAGTGGGGTCGGAGCAGATACGCAGTATTTT.

This clone was counted between two and nine times. The V and J genes are TRBV28 and TRBJ1-1; D remains ambiguous. In germline, CDR1 is MDHEN, CDR2 SYDVKM. The CDR3 is made up of 13 amino acids. V lost 4 bases to trimming and J lost 7 bases, with 13 bases between them. The CDR3 DNA reads TGTGCCAGCAGTTCCCGAGACGGGGATGAAGCTTTCTTT. The encoded protein is CASSSRDGDEAFF.

In its sample, this clone was seen a few times. The chain employs TRBV5-6 and TRBJ2-7; no clear D gene. Between the trimmed V and J ends, which lost 3 bases and 5 bases, there was a span of 9 bases. This CDR3 has 12 amino acids. From germline, CDR1 is SGHDT and CDR2 YYEEEE. The CDR3 loop is CASSWAQDEQYF. Written as DNA, the CDR3 is TGTGCCAGCAGCTGGGCACAAGACGAGCAGTACTTC.

The chain has TRBV7-9 and TRBJ2-3; 7 bases line up with TRBD1. The CDR3 has 16 amino acids. V lost 4 bases and J lost 6; bases outside the gene matches: 13. Germline CDR1 reads SEHNR; CDR2 reads FQNEAQ (reference sequence). In nucleotides, the CDR3 is TGTGCCAGCAGCTACCTAGGGACAGCAGCCGATGATACGCAGTATTTT. Protein sequence: CASSYLGTAADDTQYF. Filled out from reference TRBV7-9 and TRBJ2-3, the complete variable domain reads DTGVSQNPRHKITKRGQNVTFRCDPISEHNRLYWYRQTLGQGPEFLTYFQNEAQLEKSRLLSDRFSAERPKGSFSTLEIQRTEQGDSAMYLCASSYLGTAADDTQYFGPGTRLTVL.

This chain links TRBV27 with TRBJ2-1, with TRBD2 matching 8 bases. J lost 6 bases, V lost 6 bases, and 7 bases had no gene match. The CDR3 consists of 14 residues. From germline, CDR1 is MNHEY and CDR2 SMNVEV (reference sequence). The chain's CDR3 is CASSGRARGNEQFF. CDR3 nucleotide sequence: TGTGCCAGCAGCGGGAGGGCCAGAGGCAATGAGCAGTTCTTC.

V is TRBV6-1 and J is TRBJ2-5; 8 positions match TRBD1. The CDR3 extends over 15 amino acids. Germline trimming cut 5 bases from V and 1 base from J; bases unmatched to any gene: 6. Germline CDR1 is MNHNS and CDR2 is SASEGT. DNA for the CDR3: TGTGCCAGCAGTCTCCGGACAGGGACCCAAGAGACCCAGTACTTC. Its translation is CASSLRTGTQETQYF.

V gene TRBV30 combines with J gene TRBJ2-7, with 13 bases that match TRBD2. Trimming took 5 bases from V and 5 from J; bases not matched to a gene: 6. This CDR3 has 14 residues. Germline CDR1 and CDR2: GTSNPN and SVGIG (reference sequence). The CDR3 region is CAWDRLAGGHEQYF. The CDR3 coding sequence is TGTGCCTGGGACCGACTAGCGGGGGGCCACGAGCAGTACTTC.

V is TRBV27 and J is TRBJ2-7; the D gene is possibly TRBD1 (6 bases). V dropped 3 bases and J dropped 2 bases, with 8 bases sitting between them. The CDR3 has 13 residues. The V gene's germline CDR1 is MNHEY and CDR2 SMNVEV (reference sequence). The CDR3 loop reads CASSFGTTYEQYF. CDR3 in DNA: TGTGCCAGCAGTTTCGGGACAACCTACGAGCAGTACTTC.

The CDR3 spells CASSLGQPGTTNQPQHF. Here the CDR3 DNA reads TGTGCCAGCAGCTTAGGCCAACCCGGGACAACGAATCAGCCCCAGCATTTT. This chain connects TRBV11-2 to TRBJ1-5; TRBD1 might be the D (6 bases). This CDR3 comprises 17 residues. CDR1 is SGHAT and CDR2 is FQNNGV in the germline V gene. The germline V and J ends were trimmed by 1 base and 4 bases, with 17 bases remaining between them.

The chain couples TRBV9 to TRBJ2-7, with 7 bases lining up with TRBD1. V trimming: 0 bases; J trimming: 2 bases; junction bases outside the gene matches: 5. Germline V gene sequence: CDR1 SGDLS, CDR2 YYNGEE. This CDR3 spans 15 amino acids. The CDR3 here is CASSVGGGPPYEQYF. The CDR3 DNA follows: TGTGCCAGCAGCGTAGGAGGGGGCCCTCCCTACGAGCAGTACTTC.

There are a few counts of this clone. Written as DNA, the CDR3 is TGTGCCATCAGTGAGTCGGGAACTAGCGTTGAGCAGTTCTTC. It is translated as CAISESGTSVEQFF. The chain combines TRBV10-3 with TRBJ2-1; 7 bases are a match to TRBD2. The junction had 5 bases not matched to a gene; V was cut back by 0 bases and J by 9 bases. Germline V gene data show CDR1 as ENHRY and CDR2 as SYGVKD. CDR3 size: 14 residues.

The CDR3 region is CASTWKAGRPDYGYTF. Written as DNA, the CDR3 is TGTGCCAGCACTTGGAAGGCGGGCAGACCTGACTATGGCTACACCTTC. The chain uses TRBV5-6 and TRBJ1-2; D is unclear. The V gene's germline CDR1 is SGHDT and CDR2 YYEEEE. The V and J ends lost 6 bases and 3 bases respectively, with 21 bases between them. The CDR3 sequence is 16 residues long.